This T cell receptor (beta chain) was recovered during a study of blood T cells in healthy people across ages. This CDR3 has 17 residues. Germline assignment: CDR1 SGHRS and CDR2 YFSETQ. With a J-beta primer mix and a sample-barcoded 5' primer, a second PCR ran roughly 6 to 12 cycles. A template-switch adaptor with 12 random nucleotides tagged each cDNA molecule. TCRdb redid the calling of the 5' RACE reads with MiXCR, one entry per CDR3 protein. This sample carries 1.5 million to 1.9 million distinct CDR3 sequences, less than 45% of them seen once, and the ten largest clones take around 4%. This receptor was obtained from a woman younger than 35 in good health. The genes are TRBV5-1 and TRBJ2-5; D is possibly TRBD2 (6 bases). The end of the DNA fits TRBJ2-7 better, so the J call may be wrong. The source material was blood. Here the CDR3 DNA reads TGCGCCAGCAGCTTGAAGGGACTGCCACCCTCGTCCCCCGAGCAGTACTTC. Amino acids: CASSLKGLPPSSPEQYF.